This T cell receptor beta chain derives from a study of Graves' ophthalmopathy and Graves' hyperthyroidism (dated by TCRdb to the late 2010s). Turning to the overall study: Peripheral blood was collected at initial diagnosis, prior to any treatment. In total, over 130 blood samples were TCR-sequenced: fewer than 50 ophthalmopathy, under 85 hyperthyroidism and roughly 17 hyperthyroidism-to-ophthalmopathy patients. To explore V-J signatures that distinguish ophthalmopathy from hyperthyroidism, a discovery set of 100 patients was enrolled, made up of over 40 with ophthalmopathy and fewer than 60 with stable hyperthyroidism. After sampling, hyperthyroidism patients received methimazole starting at 30 mg daily, and ophthalmopathy patients received high-dose intravenous methylprednisolone. TCR beta repertoire signatures were used to distinguish Graves' ophthalmopathy from Graves' hyperthyroidism and to predict progression to ophthalmopathy. An independent validation cohort was composed of around 19 hyperthyroidism patients and some 16 patients who later progressed from hyperthyroidism to ophthalmopathy. In five or six hyperthyroidism patients, the T-cell repertoires found in thyroid tissue were compared with those found in blood.

The ophthalmopathy patients had moderately to severely active disease, with a Clinical Activity Score of 3 or higher, a NOSPECS grade of 4 or higher, and a disease duration of less than 3 months. Patients were excluded if they had other autoimmune diseases, uncontrolled infections, pregnancy or lactation. Diagnosis relied on clinical symptoms, serum thyroxine, TRAb, thyroid ultrasound and orbital computed tomography. PBMCs were isolated from about 9 ml of fresh peripheral blood by Ficoll-Paque density gradient centrifugation. Trizol reagent was used to extract the total RNA, and its quality was then checked on an Agilent 2100 Bioanalyzer. Paper-wide results and their limitations: In cross-validation, the 13-signature model distinguished ophthalmopathy from stable hyperthyroidism with 87.88% sensitivity and approximately 81% specificity, while in the test set the corresponding values were about 80% and 75%. Most expanded thyroid clonotypes with frequency above 0.001 were also detected in blood, suggesting blood repertoires may reflect the thyroid immune response. No statistical method was used to set the sample size in advance, and the investigators knew which group each participant was assigned to. In validation, the model predicted ophthalmopathy progression with 55% to 71% sensitivity and roughly 72% specificity; roughly 11 predicted patients were CT-confirmed with GO in a median of approximately 6.5 months.

The CDR3 runs 13 residues from the cysteine to the phenylalanine. The only DNA kept is the CDR3, 39 bases in frame from the first base. CDR1 and CDR2 are drawn from the germline V gene (reference sequence): SEHNR, FQNEAQ. For repertoire sequencing, TCR beta CDR3 regions were amplified from RNA transcripts. A first-round RT-PCR used HTBI primers with the Qiagen OneStep RT-PCR kit, followed by a second-round multiplex PCR, size selection and purification. Libraries were sequenced paired-end with 100 bp reads on an Illumina HiSeq2000. On the authors' methods: SOAPnuke was used to process the reads, removing any read that contained adapters or uncalled bases, had a mean Phred below 15, or lacked an exact match to the constant primer or identifier. COPE v1.2.5 was used to merge the high-quality paired reads. Each unique nucleotide sequence was defined as a clonotype, and clonotypes were aligned to IMGT TRB V, D and J references with MiTCR v1.1. Analysis was restricted to V-J combinations with a frequency above 0.0001, which covered about 99% of repertoires. For each V-J combination, a TCR clonal expansion and chaos score was defined as F50 clonal expansion divided by the chaos observed in the TCRdist matrix. Welch's t-statistics and random forest were used to reduce the features to approximately 13 V-J combinations, which were then used as input to a naive Bayes classifier. The similarity between thyroid and blood repertoires was quantified using the Morisita-Horn index. TCRdb took the public reads, trimmed them with fastp at Q25, ran MiXCR for clone calling and kept in-frame beta chains. Identical CDR3 protein sequences are pooled into one entry, listed with their most common genes and DNA. The V and J calls and clone size come from TCRdb's table, not from the authors' own analysis. Present in this sample are around 660,000 distinct CDR3 sequences, roughly 41% of which were seen just once. The ten largest clones add up to under 3.5% of the sample.

On this clonotype itself: Its antigen specificity is not known. The sample holds no much larger clone one base away, and base qualities are not on file.

Material: peripheral blood. The source is an adult man with Graves' ophthalmopathy. The chain is assembled from TRBV7-9 and TRBJ1-1; no confident D gene assignment can be made. The CDR3 amino acid sequence is: CATSRQMNTEAFF. At the DNA level, the sequence is TGTGCGACCAGCCGGCAGATGAACACTGAAGCTTTCTTT.